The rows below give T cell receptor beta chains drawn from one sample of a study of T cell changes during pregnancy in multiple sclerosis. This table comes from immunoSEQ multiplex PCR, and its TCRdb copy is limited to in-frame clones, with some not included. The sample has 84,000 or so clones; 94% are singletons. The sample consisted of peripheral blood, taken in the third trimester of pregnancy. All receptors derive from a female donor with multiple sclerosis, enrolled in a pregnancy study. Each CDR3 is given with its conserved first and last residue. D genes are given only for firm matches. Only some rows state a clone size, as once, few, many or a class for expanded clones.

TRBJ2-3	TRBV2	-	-	TGTGCCAGCAGTGAGGCGGGACTTACAGATACGCAGTATTTT	CASSEAGLTDTQYF
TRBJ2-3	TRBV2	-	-	TGTGCCAGCAGTGAAACAGGAGTTAGCACAGATACGCAGTATTTT	CASSETGVSTDTQYF
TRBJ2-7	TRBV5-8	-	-	TGTGCCAGCAGCTTGGCGTACGAGCAGTACTTC	CASSLAYEQYF
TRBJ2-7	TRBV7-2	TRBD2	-	TGTGCCAGCAGCTTAGAGGGCGGGGGAACCTACGAGCAGTACTTC	CASSLEGGGTYEQYF
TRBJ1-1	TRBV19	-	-	TGTGCCTCAGGGCGGATCAACACTGAAGCTTTCTTT	CASGRINTEAFF
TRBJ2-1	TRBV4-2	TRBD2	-	TGTGCCAGCAGACTAGCGGGGGGCAATGAGCAGTTCTTC	CASRLAGGNEQFF
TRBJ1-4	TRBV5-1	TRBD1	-	TGCGCCAGCAGCCGTACAGGGGGTGACAGGTCTAATGAAAAACTGTTTTTT	CASSRTGGDRSNEKLFF
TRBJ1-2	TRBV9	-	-	TGTGCCAGCAATCCCGACGGGGGGGCCTATGGCTACACCTTC	CASNPDGGAYGYTF
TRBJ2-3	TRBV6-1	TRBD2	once	TGTGCCAGCAGTGAAGCGCCTAGCGGGGGGGCTTATACGCAGTATTTT	CASSEAPSGGAYTQYF
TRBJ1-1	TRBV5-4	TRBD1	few	TGTGCCAGCAGCGGGGACAGGCTGAACACTGAAGCTTTCTTT	CASSGDRLNTEAFF
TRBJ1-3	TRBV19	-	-	TGTGCCAGTAGTATCGATGACAGTGGAAACACCATATATTTT	CASSIDDSGNTIYF
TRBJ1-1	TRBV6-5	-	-	TGTGCCAGCAGTTACTCGGAGGGGAACACTGAAGCTTTCTTT	CASSYSEGNTEAFF
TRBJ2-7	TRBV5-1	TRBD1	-	TGCGCCAGCAGCTTGGGAAAAATACAGGGGGCGATTTCTCGAGATACCTACGAGCAGTACTTC	CASSLGKIQGAISRDTYEQYF
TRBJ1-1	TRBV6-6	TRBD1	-	TGTGCCAGCCGCGGATCGGACAGGGGGAGTACTGAAGCTTTCTTT	CASRGSDRGSTEAFF
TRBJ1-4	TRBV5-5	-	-	TGTGCCAGCAGCTTGTACCCGGTTGAAAAACTGTTTTTT	CASSLYPVEKLFF
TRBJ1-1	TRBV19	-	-	TGTGCCAGTATCATGGGCGGGGCGAACACTGAAGCTTTCTTT	CASIMGGANTEAFF
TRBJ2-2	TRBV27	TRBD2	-	TGTGCCAGCAGTTTTAGCGGGGGGGCCGCTGGGGAGCTGTTTTTT	CASSFSGGAAGELFF
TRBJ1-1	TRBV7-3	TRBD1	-	TGTGCCAGCAGCTACACTCGACAGGGCAGGAACACTGAAGCTTTCTTT	CASSYTRQGRNTEAFF
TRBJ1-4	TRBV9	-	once	TGTGCCAGCAGCGTAGGAGGGGGGGCACATGAAAAACTGTTTTTT	CASSVGGGAHEKLFF
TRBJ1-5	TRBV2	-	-	TGTGCCAGCAGTGAAGCGGGCGGGAAGGAGCCCCAGCATTTT	CASSEAGGKEPQHF
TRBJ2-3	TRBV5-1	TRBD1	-	TGCGCCAGCAGCTCGGGACAGCACACAGATACGCAGTATTTT	CASSSGQHTDTQYF
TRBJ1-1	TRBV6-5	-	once	TGTGCCAGCAGTTACGGAGCTACTAACACTGAAGCTTTCTTT	CASSYGATNTEAFF
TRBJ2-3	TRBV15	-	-	TGTGCCACCAGCAGATCTGATCCGGGCACAGATACGCAGTATTTT	CATSRSDPGTDTQYF
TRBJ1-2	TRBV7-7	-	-	TGTGCTAGCAGCTTAGCGCTTCTCGACAGAAGTTCTAACTATGGCTACACCTTC	CASSLALLDRSSNYGYTF
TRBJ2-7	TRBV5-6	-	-	TGTGCCAGCAGCATCACCTACGAGCAGTACTTC	CASSITYEQYF
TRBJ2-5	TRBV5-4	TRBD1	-	TGTGCCACAACGACAGGGATCCGAGAGACCCAGTACTTC	CATTTGIRETQYF
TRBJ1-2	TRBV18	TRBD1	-	TGTGCCAGCTCACCCATGGACAGGGACTATGGCTACACCTTC	CASSPMDRDYGYTF
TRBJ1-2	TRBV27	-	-	TGTGCCAGCAGTTTAGGGGGGACCCTCTATGGCTACACCTTC	CASSLGGTLYGYTF
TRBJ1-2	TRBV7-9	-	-	TGTGCCAGCAGCTTAGGACTAGGCACGGGCTACACCTTC	CASSLGLGTGYTF
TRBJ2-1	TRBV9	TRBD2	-	TGTGCCAGCAGCGGAATCGGCGGGGGGGTTATAGGATCGGGGCAGTTCTTC	CASSGIGGGVIGSGQFF
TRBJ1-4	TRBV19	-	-	TGTGCCAGTAGTATTACAGCAGATAATGAAAAACTGTTTTTT	CASSITADNEKLFF
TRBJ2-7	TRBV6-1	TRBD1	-	TGTGCCACCTTAGACTGGGACAGCTCCTACGAGCAGTACTTC	CATLDWDSSYEQYF
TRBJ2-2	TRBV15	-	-	TGTGCCACCAGCAGAGATCGTAGGCGGGGAGCGGTTGGCACCGGGGAGCTGTTTTTT	CATSRDRRRGAVGTGELFF
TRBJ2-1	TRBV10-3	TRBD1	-	TGTGCCATCAGTGGTAGAGGGGGCCTAGGTGAGCAGTTCTTC	CAISGRGGLGEQFF
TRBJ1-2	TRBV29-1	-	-	TGCAGCGTTGAGGAGCGGGAGGACTATGGCTACACCTTC	CSVEEREDYGYTF
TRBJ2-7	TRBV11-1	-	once	TGTGCCAGCAGCTTAGCCGGGGAAGATCAGTACTTC	CASSLAGEDQYF
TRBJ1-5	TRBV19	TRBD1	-	TGTGCCAGTAGTATAGGGACAGGGGCCTATCAGCCCCAGCATTTT	CASSIGTGAYQPQHF
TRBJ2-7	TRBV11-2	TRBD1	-	TGTGCCAGCAGCCACGCGGGACAGGACCTCTACGAGCAGTACTTC	CASSHAGQDLYEQYF
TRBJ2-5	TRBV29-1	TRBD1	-	TGCAGCGCGAGGGGGGGACAGGGTCAAGAGACCCAGTACTTC	CSARGGQGQETQYF
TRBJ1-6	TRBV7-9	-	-	TGTGCCAGTAGGGAGGGGAATTCACCCCTCCACTTT	CASREGNSPLHF
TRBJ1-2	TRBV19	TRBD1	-	TGTGCCAGTAGTGAGGGGACAGGGACATCCTACACCTTC	CASSEGTGTSYTF
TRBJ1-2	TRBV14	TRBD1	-	TGTGCCAGCAGCCTACCGGGACAGGGCTCTGGAGGCTACACCTTC	CASSLPGQGSGGYTF
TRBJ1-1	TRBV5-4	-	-	TGTGCCAGCAGCTTCGCTAACAGGGACACTGAAGCTTTCTTT	CASSFANRDTEAFF
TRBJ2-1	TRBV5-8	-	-	TGTGCCAGCAGCTCTATACGGGACACCAACTCACCATGGAATGAGCAGTTCTTC	CASSSIRDTNSPWNEQFF
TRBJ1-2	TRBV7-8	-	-	TGTGCCAGCAGCTTAGGCCGAGTCACCCGGTACACCTTC	CASSLGRVTRYTF
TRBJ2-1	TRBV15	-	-	TGTGCCACCAGCAGAGAGAGGACAGCTTACAATGAGCAGTTCTTC	CATSRERTAYNEQFF
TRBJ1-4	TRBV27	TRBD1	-	TGTGCCAGCAGTTTCACAGGGGGCGGTGAAAAACTGTTTTTT	CASSFTGGGEKLFF
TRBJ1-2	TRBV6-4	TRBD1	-	TGTGCCAGCAGTGACTCGTGGACAGGGCGTAACTATGGCTACACCTTC	CASSDSWTGRNYGYTF
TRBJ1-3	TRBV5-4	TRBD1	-	TGTGCCAGCAGCCCGGGACAGGGACGAAACACCATATATTTT	CASSPGQGRNTIYF
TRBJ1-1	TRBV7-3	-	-	TGTGCCAGCAGCCAGATGGGAGCGGGGGCGTCTGAAGCTTTCTTT	CASSQMGAGASEAFF
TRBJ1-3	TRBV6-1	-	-	TGTGCCAGCAGTGCCCTGGACAGATACTTCTCTGGAAACACCATATATTTT	CASSALDRYFSGNTIYF
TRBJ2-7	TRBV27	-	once	TGTGCCAGCAGTCCGTTACAGGTGTCCTACGAGCAGTACTTC	CASSPLQVSYEQYF